The sequence of this TCR beta chain was determined in a study of control samples from healthy donors and cancer patients. Germline V gene sequence: CDR1 MNHEY, CDR2 SVGAGI. Trimming pared 6 bases from V and 0 bases from J, leaving 14 bases between. The CDR3 sequence is 15 residues long. Method: immunoSEQ multiplex PCR; TCRdb's copy keeps in-frame clones and lacks some. The listing records roughly 190,000 clones. This chain uses TRBV6-5 with TRBJ1-1; D not resolved. Source material: blood. The receptor was derived from a woman in her twenties or thirties in good health. The CDR3 bases are TGTGCCAGCAGCAGGACGGAAGCCATGAACACTGAAGCTTTCTTT. It yields the protein CASSRTEAMNTEAFF.